The subject of this entry is one T cell receptor (beta chain). Antigen specificity is unknown. This specimen belongs to a study of T cells in Graves' hyperthyroidism and ophthalmopathy. Broader study findings: A 13 V-J signature model discriminated ophthalmopathy versus stable hyperthyroidism.

Uncontrolled infection, other autoimmune disease, pregnancy and lactation each barred patients from inclusion. Per germline, CDR1 LNHDA and CDR2 SQIVND (reference sequence). The CDR3 sequence is 16 residues long. V lost 5 bases to trimming and J lost 1 base, with 14 bases between them. Regions amplified from RNA transcripts were the TCR beta CDR3 regions. HTBI primers drove first-round RT-PCR of the TCR CDR3. A single record per CDR3 protein comes from TCRdb applying MiXCR to the multiplex PCR reads. The sample gives around 400,000 distinct CDR3 sequences, 13% to 15% of which show up once; under 25% is in the top ten.

The chain couples TRBV19 to TRBJ2-2; either TRBD1 or TRBD2 may supply D (6 bases each). This sequence originates from a woman aged 60-70 years with Graves' ophthalmopathy. The sample comprised blood. The CDR3 DNA sequence: TGTGCCAGTAGTTCCGAGGGGGGACTGAACACCGGGGAGCTGTTTTTT. This codes for CASSSEGGLNTGELFF.